What follows are 20 T cell receptor beta chains derived from one specimen sequenced in a study of T cell responses to AZD1222 COVID-19 vaccine. The table came from immunoSEQ multiplex PCR; TCRdb's copy has only in-frame clones and leaves some out. The sample has about 53,000 clones, about four fifths seen once; the top ten hold 25% to 30%. The sequencing here drew on peripheral blood, taken on day 0 of AZD1222 vaccination. These receptors were collected from an adult in good health.

V and J are TRBV30 and TRBJ1-1; D gene unclear. The germline V gene encodes CDR1 GTSNPN and CDR2 SVGIG (reference sequence). The germline V and J ends were trimmed by 3 bases and 9 bases, with 11 bases remaining between them. The CDR3 is 11 amino acids. CDR3 nucleotide sequence: TGTGCCTGGAGCCGCAGAGAGAAAGCTTTCTTT. This gives the protein CAWSRREKAFF.

The chain combines TRBV7-6 with TRBJ2-7, with 11 bases matching TRBD1. The CDR3 has 15 amino acids. V lost 4 bases and J lost 4; bases outside the gene matches: 6. Germline CDR1 is SGHVS and CDR2 is FNYEAQ. CDR3: CASSSRTGGSYEQYF. Here the CDR3 DNA reads TGTGCCAGCAGCTCAAGGACAGGGGGCTCTTACGAGCAGTACTTC.

The chain employs TRBV3-1 (or the pseudogene TRBV3-2) and TRBJ1-1; D ambiguous. CDR1 is LGHDT, CDR2 YNNKEL, per germline (reference sequence). V was shortened by 5 bases and J by 1 base, with 11 bases between the two germline ends. CDR3 size: 14 residues. The DNA of the CDR3 is TGTGCCAGCAGCGGACGCGCAGGGAACACTGAAGCTTTCTTT. Amino acid sequence: CASSGRAGNTEAFF.

The chain joins TRBV13 to TRBJ1-1; the D is unclear. Trimming removed 0 bases at V and 5 bases at J, with 13 bases between. Germline CDR1 is PRHDT and CDR2 is FYEKMQ (reference sequence). The CDR3 has 15 amino acids. The CDR3 bases are TGTGCCAGCAGCTTAGGCGGCAGGTGGAAAACTGAAGCTTTCTTT. Its translation: CASSLGGRWKTEAFF.

This rearrangement joins TRBV5-8 to TRBJ2-3, with D perhaps matching TRBD1 (6 bases). V was clipped by 4 bases and J by 0 bases, with 12 bases between them. The CDR3 totals 15 residues. Germline V CDR1 and CDR2: SGHTS, YDEGEE. CDR3 loop: CASSADRSSTDTQYF. In nucleotides, the CDR3 is TGTGCCAGCAGCGCCGACAGGTCTAGCACAGATACGCAGTATTTT.

CDR3 region: CASSFTSSYEQYF. In nucleotides, the CDR3 is TGCGCCAGCAGCTTTACAAGCTCCTACGAGCAGTACTTC. This chain connects TRBV5-1 to TRBJ2-7, with D hard to call. Germline V gene sequence: CDR1 SGHRS, CDR2 YFSETQ. This CDR3 spans 13 amino acids. Trimming shortened V by 2 bases and J by 0 bases, and 6 bases separated the two germline ends.

The CDR3: CASSPALGTQYF. CDR3 nucleotides: TGTGCCAGCAGCCCTGCCTTAGGTACGCAGTATTTT. The chain combines TRBV12-3 or TRBV12-4 with TRBJ2-3; D gene uncertain. CDR3 length equals 12 residues. Trimming cost V 6 bases and J 8 bases, with 12 bases left between them.

The chain is built from TRBV3-1 (or the pseudogene TRBV3-2) and TRBJ1-5, with D unresolved. V was cut by 4 bases and J by 6 bases, with 10 bases left in between. Germline-derived CDR1 and CDR2 are LGHDT and YNNKEL (reference sequence). The CDR3 is made up of 13 amino acids. The CDR3: CASSPGRSQPQHF. The CDR3, as DNA: TGTGCCAGCAGCCCTGGCAGGAGTCAGCCCCAGCATTTT.

The J gene is TRBJ2-7, the V gene TRBV27; TRBD1 is a possible D gene (6 bases). Germline CDR1 MNHEY, CDR2 SMNVEV (reference sequence). With 0 bases removed from V and 1 base from J, the gap between germline ends came to 13 bases. There are 16 residues in the CDR3. DNA for the CDR3: TGTGCCAGCAGTTTATCGCCAGGGACAATTTCCTACGAGCAGTACTTC. Its translation is CASSLSPGTISYEQYF.

This chain joins TRBV30 and TRBJ2-5, with 7 bases identical to TRBD1. The CDR3 is made up of 15 amino acids. Unmatched junction bases numbered 8, after V lost 3 bases and J lost 1 base. Germline loops: CDR1 GTSNPN, CDR2 SVGIG (reference sequence). The CDR3, as DNA: TGTGCCTGGAGCCCTCTGAGGGGGCTCCAAGAGACCCAGTACTTC. As protein: CAWSPLRGLQETQYF.

The rearrangement links TRBV6-4 to TRBJ2-4; D is perhaps TRBD2 (6 bases). The CDR3 length is 15 residues. CDR1 is MRHNA and CDR2 is SNTAGT in the germline V gene. The V gene lost 7 bases and the J gene lost 1 base, with 14 bases spanning the gap. This CDR3 reads CASTGGDYAKNIQYF. In DNA, the CDR3 is TGTGCCAGCACCGGGGGAGATTATGCCAAAAACATTCAGTACTTC.

The chain is built from TRBV18 and TRBJ1-1; 7 bases line up with TRBD1. In germline, CDR1 is KGHSH, CDR2 LQKENI. V shed 3 bases and J 1 base; nucleotides not matched to a gene: 2. The CDR3 is made up of 14 amino acids. This CDR3 reads CASSPGQTNTEAFF. CDR3 DNA sequence: TGTGCCAGCTCACCGGGACAGACGAACACTGAAGCTTTCTTT.

This CDR3 is CASSLVVRGTAEAFF. In DNA form, the CDR3 reads TGTGCCAGCAGCTTAGTGGTCAGGGGGACGGCTGAAGCTTTCTTT. The chain recombines TRBV7-8 with TRBJ1-1; TRBD1 agrees at 7 bases. The CDR3 extends over 15 amino acids. With 1 base clipped from V and 6 bases from J, the junction kept 8 bases outside the gene matches. CDR1 is SGHVS, CDR2 FQNEAQ, per germline.

CDR3 loop: CASSPRDSYEQYF. In DNA form, the CDR3 reads TGTGCCAGCAGTCCTAGGGACAGCTACGAGCAGTACTTC. The V and J genes are TRBV5-6 and TRBJ2-7, with 7 positions matching TRBD1. V lost 5 bases and J lost 3; bases outside the gene matches: 5. This CDR3 has 13 residues. The germline CDR1 and CDR2 sequences are SGHDT and YYEEEE.

The chain employs TRBV29-1 and TRBJ1-6; possible D gene TRBD1, 5 bases. The V gene's germline CDR1 is SQVTM and CDR2 ANQGSEA. The CDR3 spans 16 residues. V was pared by 3 bases and J by 13 bases, with 25 bases between. CDR3 sequence reads: CSVEGLMGSEALPLHF. For the CDR3, the DNA is TGCAGCGTTGAGGGGCTGATGGGGTCCGAGGCTCTCCCCCTCCACTTT. Complete variable domain (other parts from reference TRBV29-1 and TRBJ1-6): SAVISQKPSRDICQRGTSLTIQCQVDSQVTMMFWYRQQPGQSLTLIATANQGSEATYESGFVIDKFPISRPNLTFSTLTVSNMSPEDSSIYLCSVEGLMGSEALPLHFGNGTRLTVT.

The CDR3 loop is CASSPGSEGEKLFF. CDR3 nucleotides: TGTGCCAGCAGCCCAGGGTCAGAGGGTGAAAAACTGTTTTTT. The chain carries TRBV9 and TRBJ1-4; D may be TRBD1 (5 bases). Germline CDR1 SGDLS, CDR2 YYNGEE. CDR3 size: 14 residues. V was clipped by 4 bases and J by 7 bases, with 14 bases between them.

The chain couples TRBV3-1 (or the pseudogene TRBV3-2) to TRBJ2-1; D is unresolved. Germline loops: CDR1 LGHDT, CDR2 YNNKEL (reference sequence). V was trimmed by 0 bases and J by 0 bases, leaving 6 bases between them. This CDR3 is 15 amino acids long. CDR3 in amino acids: CASSQDSSSYNEQFF. The CDR3 DNA sequence: TGTGCCAGCAGCCAAGACTCGAGCTCCTACAATGAGCAGTTCTTC.

The chain recombines TRBV10-2 with TRBJ2-3; D not certain. Between the trimmed V and J ends, which lost 4 bases and 4 bases, there was a span of 6 bases. The CDR3 contains 12 residues. Germline V gene data show CDR1 as WSHSY and CDR2 as SAAADI. The CDR3 region has the DNA TGCGCCAGCAGTGTGTTATCAGATACGCAGTATTTT. This gives the protein CASSVLSDTQYF.

The V and J genes are TRBV7-9 and TRBJ2-1, with 14 positions matching TRBD2. Germline V gives CDR1 SEHNR, CDR2 FQNEAQ (reference sequence). This CDR3 comprises 18 residues. V lost 4 bases and J lost 8; bases outside the gene matches: 13. The DNA of the CDR3 is TGTGCCAGCAGCTGGGGGACTAGCGGGAGAAGACTTGGAGATGAGCAGTTCTTC. Translation gives CASSWGTSGRRLGDEQFF.

The gene calls are TRBV10-2 and TRBJ1-3; no firm D call. This CDR3 is built from 12 residues. Looked up from germline, CDR1 is WSHSY and CDR2 is SAAADI. V lost 8 bases and J 3 bases, leaving 8 bases between the germline ends. This CDR3 reads CASLQVGNTIYF. CDR3 nucleotide sequence: TGCGCCAGCCTCCAAGTTGGAAACACCATATATTTT.